The following is a T cell receptor (beta chain) sequence with its context. Its antigen target is currently unknown. No quality values exist for individual bases; no much larger clone is one base distant. The data stem from a study of graft-versus-host responses after intestinal transplantation (dated by TCRdb to the early 2020s). For the study in its entirety: The transplants that recipients received were multivisceral, liver-intestinal, or isolated intestinal. Donor T cell macrochimerism was defined as a peak of at least 4% donor T cells among recipient peripheral blood mononuclear cells. The cohort enrolled around 23 intestinal transplant recipients including one retransplant, and a few patients lacking pretransplant specimens were excluded. Alloreactive clones were identified by sequencing pre-transplant mixed lymphocyte reaction products and comparing them with unstimulated pre-transplant donor and recipient T cells. Graft-versus-host and host-versus-graft alloreactive T cell clones were tracked in the graft, circulation and bone marrow after intestinal transplantation using bulk TCR-beta CDR3 sequencing. Every recipient was given anti-thymocyte globulin induction, followed by roughly 3 years of maintenance tacrolimus and steroids. Samples from a few later patients were sequenced in-house on an Illumina MiSeq with MiXCR processing rather than by the commercial service.

In light of the paper, this sample's time point label describes: cells obtained before transplantation from donor or recipient. CD3+CD4+ and CD3+CD8+ populations were FACS-sorted from unstimulated pre-transplant donor and recipient cells taken from spleen or lymph nodes. The research as a whole found: Patients with donor T cell macrochimerism had high GvH to HvG T cell clonal ratios in their allografts. GvH clones were detected in recipient bone marrow, and some of these GvH clones were observed earlier in ileal mucosa or blood, consistent with an intestinal mucosal origin. Early after transplant, declines in HvG clones were associated with peak levels of circulating GvH clones. The conclusions were limited by the relatively low number and heterogeneity of the intestinal transplant patients.

Libraries were constructed by the immunoSEQ multiplex PCR assay. For most patients, genomic DNA was isolated with the Qiagen DNeasy Blood and Tissue Kit and shipped frozen to Adaptive Biotechnologies for TCR sequencing. High-throughput TCR-beta CDR3 sequencing of genomic DNA from most patients was performed by Adaptive Biotechnologies. In the source study's methods: Adaptive's ImmunoSEQ software was the source of the TCR sequencing data for 15 to 20 patients, while three other patients were processed with MiXCR and VDJtools. To correct CD4 versus CD8 sorting errors, sequences present in both subsets at a frequency ratio below 5:1 were removed. CDR3 nucleotide sequences shared between donor and recipient were removed because their origin could not be assigned. Alloreactive clones required at least 2-fold expansion over unstimulated cells and minimum CFSE-low frequency of 0.002% (template counts) or 0.001% (read counts). Clones were considered mappable if detected in sequenced pre-transplant spleen, lymph node, or MLR CFSE-low populations of the donor or recipient. The cumulative frequency of alloreactive clones was calculated as a percentage of all sequences, weighted by copy number. This immuneACCESS table, as held by TCRdb, lists in-frame sequences with V and J called but not all clones. Of the missing ones, under half trace to an unresolved V gene in checked studies; the others have no known cause. V and J calls and clone size come straight from that table; D and trimming were deduced from the DNA. This sample lists around 90,000 clones; around 93% were detected once. About 0.062% of the sample is held by the ten biggest clonotypes.

The CDR3 starts with the cysteine, ends with the phenylalanine, and has 15 residues. Only CDR3 DNA is held: 45 bases, read in frame from base 1. CDR1 and CDR2 (SGHTA, FQGNSA) derive from the germline V gene. Trimming takes 8 bases off V and 10 bases off J; junction bases not matched to a gene: 17. This TCR came from a human donor who was the organ donor for an intestinal transplant. Recombination connected TRBV7-2 to TRBJ2-1; the junction holds 7 bases that match TRBD2. The sample consisted of unstimulated CD8+ T cells sorted from spleen or lymph node cells, taken before transplant. The encoded CDR3 is CASRKTGGGGGEQFF. The DNA is as follows: TGTGCCAGCCGTAAAACGGGAGGAGGAGGCGGGGAGCAGTTCTTC.